This TCR beta chain was profiled in a study of cytomegalovirus exposure and HLA in healthy donors. Findings and caveats of the study: Rare sequences made up most TCRs, while some public TCRs were found in many donors.

Using immunoSEQ multiplex PCR, the repertoire was profiled, and TCRdb retains in-frame clones only, with some absent. The profile shows about 140,000 clones, 88% of them singletons. A note on this clone: Its antigen remains unknown.

V lost 0 bases, J lost 6 bases, and 3 bases lay in between. The germline gives CDR1 SGHDT, CDR2 YYEEEE. The CDR3 is 11 residues long. The receptor comes from a young woman in good health and CMV-seropositive. The gene calls are TRBV5-6 and TRBJ1-1; D remains unclear. Sequenced sample: PBMCs. The CDR3 sequence: CASSLAAEAFF. In DNA form, the CDR3 reads TGTGCCAGCAGCTTGGCCGCTGAAGCTTTCTTT.